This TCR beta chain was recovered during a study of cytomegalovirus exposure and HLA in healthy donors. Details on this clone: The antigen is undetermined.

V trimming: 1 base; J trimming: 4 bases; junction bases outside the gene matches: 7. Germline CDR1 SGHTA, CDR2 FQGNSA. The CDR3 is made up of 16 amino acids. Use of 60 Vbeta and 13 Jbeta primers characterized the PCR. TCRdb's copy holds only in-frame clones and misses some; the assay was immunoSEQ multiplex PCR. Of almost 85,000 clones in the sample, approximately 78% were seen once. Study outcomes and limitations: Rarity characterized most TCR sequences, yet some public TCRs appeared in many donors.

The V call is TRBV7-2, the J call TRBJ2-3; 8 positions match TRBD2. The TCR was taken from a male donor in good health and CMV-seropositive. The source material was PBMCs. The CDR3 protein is CASSLEGLGRSDTQYF. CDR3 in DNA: TGTGCCAGCAGCTTAGAGGGACTAGGCCGATCAGATACGCAGTATTTT.